Below, 23 T cell receptor beta chains from the same sample are listed, as sequenced in a study of blood T cell repertoires in COVID-19. The table came from immunoSEQ multiplex PCR; TCRdb's copy has only in-frame clones and leaves some out. The sample contains hundreds of thousands of clones, 80% to 90% of which appear only once. The sequencing input was PBMCs or T cells enriched from blood (not recorded which). All receptors come from a man aged 35 to 55 in a cohort exposed to, infected with or recovered from COVID-19 (not recorded which).

To note about this clone: Other DNA sequences in this specimen translate into the identical CDR3. V usage is TRBV27 and J usage is TRBJ1-5; weak D call: TRBD1 (6 bases). The CDR3 totals 15 residues. Per the germline V gene, CDR1 is MNHEY and CDR2 is SMNVEV (reference sequence). Between the trimmed V and J ends, which lost 3 bases and 0 bases, there was a span of 9 bases. The CDR3 nucleotides read TGTGCCAGCAGTTTCAGGGGCCTTAGCAATCAGCCCCAGCATTTT. Its protein is CASSFRGLSNQPQHF.

This clone was seen more than once but under ten times. V is TRBV27 and J is TRBJ2-5; 10 nucleotides line up with TRBD2. The CDR3 is made up of 16 amino acids. V trimming: 3 bases; J trimming: 2 bases; junction bases outside the gene matches: 6. Germline CDR1 MNHEY, CDR2 SMNVEV (reference sequence). CDR3 nucleotide sequence: TGTGCCAGCAGTTTCCAAGCGGGAGGGCCTCAAGAGACCCAGTACTTC. It yields the protein CASSFQAGGPQETQYF.

The chain carries TRBV19 and TRBJ2-7, with 13 bases that match TRBD2. With V trimmed by 5 bases and J by 4 bases, 5 bases remained unmatched. This CDR3 is built from 15 residues. Germline V gene data show CDR1 as LNHDA and CDR2 as SQIVND (reference sequence). In nucleotides, the CDR3 is TGTGCCAGTAGTTTCGGACTAGCGGGAGATTACGAGCAGTACTTC. Its translation: CASSFGLAGDYEQYF.

The V gene is TRBV20-1, the J gene TRBJ1-3; D is unclear. Per the germline V gene, CDR1 is DFQATT and CDR2 is SNEGSKA (reference sequence). V gave up 5 bases and J gave up 0 bases, with 2 bases separating them. The CDR3 has 11 amino acids. DNA of the CDR3: TGCAGTGCTCACTCTGGAAACACCATATATTTT. Amino acids: CSAHSGNTIYF.

The chain's CDR3 is CASSLGSGINYGYTF. CDR3 sequence (DNA): TGTGCCAGCAGCTTAGGGTCAGGAATTAACTATGGCTACACCTTC. The rearrangement uses TRBV11-2 and TRBJ1-2; no clear D gene. This CDR3 is built from 15 residues. Trimming stripped 1 base from V and 1 base from J, with 10 bases between. CDR1 is SGHAT, CDR2 FQNNGV, per germline.

This rearrangement joins TRBV6-5 to TRBJ2-2, with TRBD2 matching 9 bases. The V gene's germline CDR1 is MNHEY and CDR2 SVGAGI. Trimming took 4 bases from V and 8 from J; bases not matched to a gene: 8. The CDR3 has 15 residues. CDR3 DNA sequence: TGTGCCAGCAGTTTGCGGGAGGGCATTTCTGGGGAGCTGTTTTTT. Translating it yields CASSLREGISGELFF.

The V call is TRBV19, the J call TRBJ2-7, with a weak D call TRBD1 (6 bases). CDR3 length equals 15 residues. The germline CDR1 and CDR2 sequences are LNHDA and SQIVND (reference sequence). V was pared by 1 base and J by 0 bases, with 10 bases between. The CDR3 reads CASSIGDRSSYEQYF. CDR3 in DNA: TGTGCCAGTAGTATAGGCGACAGGAGCTCCTACGAGCAGTACTTC.

The chain carries TRBV29-1 and TRBJ2-3; 7 bases align to TRBD2. CDR3 length: 13 amino acids. The germline V gene has CDR1 SQVTM and CDR2 ANQGSEA. The V and J ends lost 1 base and 6 bases, in that order; junction bases with no gene match: 4. DNA for the CDR3: TGCAGCGTTGAAGCCGGGACTACGGATACGCAGTATTTT. This encodes CSVEAGTTDTQYF.

The rearrangement links TRBV3-1 (or the pseudogene TRBV3-2) to TRBJ1-3; perhaps TRBD1 as D (5 bases). The germline gives CDR1 LGHDT, CDR2 YNNKEL (reference sequence). The CDR3 extends over 17 amino acids. V shed 0 bases and J shed 2 bases, with 14 bases lying between them. The CDR3 region has the DNA TGTGCCAGCAGCCAAGATCCTCGGTCCAGGGCTGGAAACACCATATATTTT. It is translated as CASSQDPRSRAGNTIYF.

This chain joins TRBV5-6 and TRBJ1-1; the D is unclear. V was pared by 4 bases and J by 1 base, with 14 bases between. CDR3 length equals 15 residues. The germline gives CDR1 SGHDT, CDR2 YYEEEE. The CDR3 DNA is TGTGCCAGCAGCGCGGCGTCGCTGCAGAACACTGAAGCTTTCTTT. Amino acid sequence: CASSAASLQNTEAFF. Variable domain in full (rest from reference TRBV5-6 and TRBJ1-1): DAGVTQSPTHLIKTRGQQVTLRCSPKSGHDTVSWYQQALGQGPQFIFQYYEEEERQRGNFPDRFSGHQFPNYSSELNVNALLLGDSALYLCASSAASLQNTEAFFGQGTRLTVV.

This clone appeared once. V and J are TRBV20-1 and TRBJ2-5, with D tentatively TRBD2 (5 bases). Germline V gives CDR1 DFQATT, CDR2 SNEGSKA (reference sequence). CDR3 length equals 13 residues. Between the trimmed V and J ends, which lost 3 bases and 6 bases, there was a span of 14 bases. CDR3 DNA: TGCAGTGCTAGTTCGGGGTTCTTGAAGACCCAGTACTTC. Translation: CSASSGFLKTQYF.

This rearrangement joins TRBV6-6 to TRBJ2-1; 9 nucleotides align to TRBD2. The CDR3 runs 17 residues. The V gene's germline CDR1 is MNHNY and CDR2 SVGAGI (reference sequence). V shed 5 bases, J shed 3 bases, and the junction held 11 bases outside the gene matches. CDR3 region: CASSPYPASGVYNEQFF. CDR3 nucleotide sequence: TGTGCCAGCAGTCCTTACCCGGCTAGCGGGGTCTACAATGAGCAGTTCTTC.

The chain combines TRBV6-5 with TRBJ2-7, with TRBD2 matching 9 bases. Losses at the gene ends were 6 bases for V and 4 bases for J; bases not matched to a gene: 7. The CDR3 contains 14 residues. Germline CDR1 and CDR2: MNHEY and SVGAGI. The CDR3 loop reads CASRPRSGSYEQYF. The CDR3 DNA reads TGTGCCAGCAGGCCACGTAGCGGGAGTTACGAGCAGTACTTC.

V usage is TRBV30 and J usage is TRBJ2-7; TRBD2 agrees at 10 bases. The CDR3 has 14 amino acids. V gave up 2 bases and J gave up 7 bases; unmatched junction bases: 8. CDR1 and CDR2 from the germline V gene are GTSNPN and SVGIG (reference sequence). In DNA, the CDR3 is TGTGCCTGGAGTATGCTAGCGGGGGCCCGAGAGCAGTACTTC. As protein: CAWSMLAGAREQYF.

The chain links TRBV19 to TRBJ2-1; D is perhaps TRBD1 (6 bases). Per germline, CDR1 LNHDA and CDR2 SQIVND (reference sequence). The CDR3 is 13 residues long. V was cut by 7 bases and J by 7 bases, with 14 bases left in between. This CDR3 reads CASIPRGGNEQFF. The CDR3 nucleotides are TGTGCCAGTATCCCCCGAGGGGGAAATGAGCAGTTCTTC.

This rearrangement joins TRBV5-1 to TRBJ2-1; 14 bases are shared with TRBD2. The CDR3 consists of 15 residues. CDR1 and CDR2 (germline): SGHRS, YFSETQ. J was trimmed by 10 bases and V by 3 bases; bases with no gene match: 6. For the CDR3, the DNA is TGCGCCAGCAGCTCGGGACTAGCGGGAGAGCGGGAGCAGTTCTTC. Its translation is CASSSGLAGEREQFF.

The rearrangement uses TRBV5-1 and TRBJ1-5, with TRBD1 matching over 7 bases. This CDR3 has 15 amino acids. V shed 0 bases, J shed 2 bases, and the junction held 2 bases outside the gene matches. CDR1 SGHRS and CDR2 YFSETQ come from the germline V gene. In nucleotides, the CDR3 is TGCGCCAGCAGCTTGGACGGACAGGGCAATCAGCCCCAGCATTTT. Translated, it gives CASSLDGQGNQPQHF.

This clone appeared a few times. The gene calls are TRBV10-3 and TRBJ2-7, with D possibly TRBD1 on 5 matching bases. The germline V gene has CDR1 ENHRY and CDR2 SYGVKD. The CDR3 sequence is 13 residues long. V lost 3 bases and J 3 bases, leaving 9 bases between the germline ends. CDR3 in amino acids: CAISEDSFYEQYF. DNA for the CDR3: TGTGCCATCAGTGAAGACAGTTTCTACGAGCAGTACTTC.

The chain joins TRBV5-1 to TRBJ2-7, with a weak D call TRBD1 (6 bases). The CDR3 covers 13 residues. V was shortened by 3 bases and J by 2 bases, with 9 bases between the two germline ends. The germline gives CDR1 SGHRS, CDR2 YFSETQ. The CDR3 reads CASSSGQTYEQYF. The CDR3 nucleotides are TGCGCCAGCAGCTCTGGACAGACCTACGAGCAGTACTTC.

The CDR3 protein is CASKSGLPKDEQYF. Here the CDR3 DNA reads TGTGCCAGCAAATCGGGACTCCCAAAGGACGAGCAGTACTTC. The gene calls are TRBV2 and TRBJ2-7; possibly TRBD2 for D (6 bases). The CDR3 has 14 amino acids. CDR1 SNHLY and CDR2 FYNNEI come from the germline V gene. V lost 7 bases and J lost 5, with 18 bases in between.

As concerns this clone: Additional DNA sequences in this sample encode the identical CDR3. CDR3 residues: CASSFRGELFF. The CDR3 nucleotides read TGTGCCAGCAGTTTTCGTGGGGAGCTGTTTTTT. This chain connects TRBV28 to TRBJ2-2; D remains ambiguous. V lost 3 bases to trimming and J lost 8 bases, with 4 bases between them. Germline loops: CDR1 MDHEN, CDR2 SYDVKM. CDR3 length: 11 amino acids.

V gene TRBV10-2 combines with J gene TRBJ2-1, with D possibly TRBD2 on 5 matching bases. There are 15 residues in the CDR3. CDR1 is WSHSY and CDR2 is SAAADI in the germline V gene. V lost 4 bases, J lost 0 bases, and 10 bases lay in between. CDR3 amino acids: CASSGVRDSYNEQFF. DNA for the CDR3: TGCGCCAGCAGTGGAGTCCGGGACTCCTACAATGAGCAGTTCTTC.

The V and J genes are TRBV28 and TRBJ2-7; 7 bases are a match to TRBD2. The junction had 18 bases not matched to a gene; V was cut back by 8 bases and J by 5 bases. CDR1 and CDR2 from the germline V gene are MDHEN and SYDVKM. There are 16 residues in the CDR3. The DNA for the CDR3 is TGTGCCAGCGGATCCGGGGGGATTAAGCAAGGGCACGAGCAGTACTTC. Translation: CASGSGGIKQGHEQYF.